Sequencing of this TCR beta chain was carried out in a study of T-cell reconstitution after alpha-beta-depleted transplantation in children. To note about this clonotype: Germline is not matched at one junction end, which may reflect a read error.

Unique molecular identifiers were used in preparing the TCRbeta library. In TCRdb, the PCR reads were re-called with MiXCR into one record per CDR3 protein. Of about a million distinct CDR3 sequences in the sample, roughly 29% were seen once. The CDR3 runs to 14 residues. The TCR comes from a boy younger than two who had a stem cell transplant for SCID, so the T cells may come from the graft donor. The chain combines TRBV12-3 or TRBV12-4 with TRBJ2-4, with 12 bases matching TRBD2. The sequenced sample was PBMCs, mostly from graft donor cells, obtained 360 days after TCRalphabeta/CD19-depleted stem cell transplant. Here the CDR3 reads CASSQGLAGSQRDF. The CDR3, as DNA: TGTGCCAGCAGCCAAGGACTAGCGGGGTCCCAGAGGGACTTC.